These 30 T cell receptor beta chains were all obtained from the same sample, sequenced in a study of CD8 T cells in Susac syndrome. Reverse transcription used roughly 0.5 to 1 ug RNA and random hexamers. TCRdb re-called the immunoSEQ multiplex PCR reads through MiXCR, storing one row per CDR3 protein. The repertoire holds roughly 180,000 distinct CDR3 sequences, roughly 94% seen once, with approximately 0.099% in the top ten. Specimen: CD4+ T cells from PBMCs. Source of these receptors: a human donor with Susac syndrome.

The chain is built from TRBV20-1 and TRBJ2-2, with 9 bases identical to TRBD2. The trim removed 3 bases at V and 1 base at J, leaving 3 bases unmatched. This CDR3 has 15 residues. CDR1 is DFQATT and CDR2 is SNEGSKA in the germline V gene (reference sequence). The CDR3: CSASRTSENTGELFF. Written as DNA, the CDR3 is TGCAGTGCTAGCCGGACTAGCGAGAACACCGGGGAGCTGTTTTTT.

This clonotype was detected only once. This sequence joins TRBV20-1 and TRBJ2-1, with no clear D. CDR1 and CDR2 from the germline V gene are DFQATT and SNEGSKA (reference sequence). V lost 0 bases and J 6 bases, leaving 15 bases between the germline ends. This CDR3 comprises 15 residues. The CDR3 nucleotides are TGCAGTGCTAGAGATGACGCCCATAAAGGCAATGAGCAGTTCTTC. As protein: CSARDDAHKGNEQFF.

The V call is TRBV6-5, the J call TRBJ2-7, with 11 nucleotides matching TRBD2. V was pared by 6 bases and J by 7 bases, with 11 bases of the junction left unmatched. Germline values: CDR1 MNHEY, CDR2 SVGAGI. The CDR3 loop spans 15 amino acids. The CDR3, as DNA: TGTGCCAGCAGCCCGGTAGCGGGAGGGCCCGGGGAGCAGTACTTC. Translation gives CASSPVAGGPGEQYF.

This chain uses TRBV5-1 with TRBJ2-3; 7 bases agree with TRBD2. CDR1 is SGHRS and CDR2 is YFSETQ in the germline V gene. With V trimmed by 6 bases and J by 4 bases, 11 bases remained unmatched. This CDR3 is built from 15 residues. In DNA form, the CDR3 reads TGCGCCAGCACCCTTGGCGGGGAGGGTGCAGATACGCAGTATTTT. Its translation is CASTLGGEGADTQYF.

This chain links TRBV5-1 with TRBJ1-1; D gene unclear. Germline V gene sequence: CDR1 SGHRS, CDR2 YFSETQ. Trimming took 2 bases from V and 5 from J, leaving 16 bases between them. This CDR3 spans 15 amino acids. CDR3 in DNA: TGCGCCAGCAGCTTACCGGGCCCTCACGGGACTGAAGCTTTCTTT. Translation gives CASSLPGPHGTEAFF.

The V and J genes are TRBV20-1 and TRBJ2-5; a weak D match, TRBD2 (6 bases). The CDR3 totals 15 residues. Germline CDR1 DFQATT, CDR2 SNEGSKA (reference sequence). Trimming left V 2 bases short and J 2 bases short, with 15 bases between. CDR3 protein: CSARTPGTPQETQYF. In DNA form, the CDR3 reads TGCAGTGCTAGAACTCCCGGGACTCCGCAAGAGACCCAGTACTTC.

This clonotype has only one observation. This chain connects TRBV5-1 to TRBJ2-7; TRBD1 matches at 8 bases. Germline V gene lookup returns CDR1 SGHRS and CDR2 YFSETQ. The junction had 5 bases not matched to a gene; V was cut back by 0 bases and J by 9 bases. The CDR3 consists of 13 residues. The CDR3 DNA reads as TGCGCCAGCAGCTTGGCCGTCACAGGGGGGCAGTACTTC. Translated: CASSLAVTGGQYF.

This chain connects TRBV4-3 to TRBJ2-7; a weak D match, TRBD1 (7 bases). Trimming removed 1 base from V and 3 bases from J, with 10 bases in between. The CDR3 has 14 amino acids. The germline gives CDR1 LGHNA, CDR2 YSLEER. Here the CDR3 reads CASSQGRDSYEQYF. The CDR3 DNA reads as TGCGCCAGCAGCCAAGGGAGGGACAGCTACGAGCAGTACTTC.

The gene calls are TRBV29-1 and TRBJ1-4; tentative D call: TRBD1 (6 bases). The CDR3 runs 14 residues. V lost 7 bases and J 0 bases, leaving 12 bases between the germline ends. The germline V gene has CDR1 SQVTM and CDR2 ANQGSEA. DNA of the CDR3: TGCAGCGCGGCGACAGGTACAACTAATGAAAAACTGTTTTTT. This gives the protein CSAATGTTNEKLFF.

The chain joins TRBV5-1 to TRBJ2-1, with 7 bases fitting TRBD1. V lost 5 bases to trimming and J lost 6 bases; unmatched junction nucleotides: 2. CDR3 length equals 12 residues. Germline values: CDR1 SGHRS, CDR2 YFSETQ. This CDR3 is CASSNRGNEQFF. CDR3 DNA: TGCGCCAGCAGTAACAGGGGCAATGAGCAGTTCTTC.

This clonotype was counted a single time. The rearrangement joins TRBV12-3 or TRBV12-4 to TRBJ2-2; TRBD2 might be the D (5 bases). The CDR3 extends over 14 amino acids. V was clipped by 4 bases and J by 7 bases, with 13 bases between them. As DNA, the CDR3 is TGTGCCAGCAGTTCCTGGACTTCTCTCGGGGAGCTGTTTTTT. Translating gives CASSSWTSLGELFF.

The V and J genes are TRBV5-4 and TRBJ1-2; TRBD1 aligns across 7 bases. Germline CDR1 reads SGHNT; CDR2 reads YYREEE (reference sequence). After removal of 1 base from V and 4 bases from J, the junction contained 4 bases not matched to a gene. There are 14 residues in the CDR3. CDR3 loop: CASSLRGRSYGYTF. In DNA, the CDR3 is TGTGCCAGCAGCTTGAGGGGGCGTTCCTATGGCTACACCTTC.

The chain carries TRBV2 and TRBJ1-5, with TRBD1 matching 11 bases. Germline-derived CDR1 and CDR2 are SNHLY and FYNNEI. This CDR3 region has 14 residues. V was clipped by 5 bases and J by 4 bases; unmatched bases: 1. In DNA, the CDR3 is TGTGCCAGCAGTCGGGACAGGGGGAATCAGCCCCAGCATTTT. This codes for CASSRDRGNQPQHF.

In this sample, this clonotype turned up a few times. CDR3 nucleotide sequence: TGTGCCAGCAGTTCGGGCACTGAAGCTTTCTTT. It specifies CASSSGTEAFF. The rearrangement links TRBV2 to TRBJ1-1; D ambiguous. This CDR3 has 11 amino acids. With 5 bases removed from V and 4 bases from J, the gap between germline ends came to 5 bases. CDR1 is SNHLY and CDR2 is FYNNEI in the germline V gene.

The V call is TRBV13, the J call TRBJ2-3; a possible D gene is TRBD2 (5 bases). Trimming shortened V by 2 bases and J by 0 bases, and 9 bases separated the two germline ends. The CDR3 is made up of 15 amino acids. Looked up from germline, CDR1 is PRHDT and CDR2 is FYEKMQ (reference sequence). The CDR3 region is CASSLLWTSTDTQYF. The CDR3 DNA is TGTGCCAGCAGCTTACTATGGACTAGCACAGATACGCAGTATTTT. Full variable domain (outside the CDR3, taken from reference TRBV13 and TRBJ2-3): AAGVIQSPRHLIKEKRETATLKCYPIPRHDTVYWYQQGPGQDPQFLISFYEKMQSDKGSIPDRFSAQQFSDYHSELNMSSLELGDSALYFCASSLLWTSTDTQYFGPGTRLTVL.

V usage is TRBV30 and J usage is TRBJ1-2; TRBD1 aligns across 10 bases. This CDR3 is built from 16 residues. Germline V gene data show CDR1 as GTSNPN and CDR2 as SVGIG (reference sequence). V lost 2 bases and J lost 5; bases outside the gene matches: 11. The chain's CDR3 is CAWSLALPGQGYGYTF. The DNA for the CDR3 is TGTGCCTGGAGTCTAGCCCTCCCGGGACAGGGGTATGGCTACACCTTC.

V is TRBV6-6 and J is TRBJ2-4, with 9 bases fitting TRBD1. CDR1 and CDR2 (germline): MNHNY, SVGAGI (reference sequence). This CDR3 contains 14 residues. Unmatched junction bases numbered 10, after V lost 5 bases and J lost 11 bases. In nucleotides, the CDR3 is TGTGCCAGCAGTCGGGACAGGGCCCCCGACCTTCAGTACTTC. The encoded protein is CASSRDRAPDLQYF.

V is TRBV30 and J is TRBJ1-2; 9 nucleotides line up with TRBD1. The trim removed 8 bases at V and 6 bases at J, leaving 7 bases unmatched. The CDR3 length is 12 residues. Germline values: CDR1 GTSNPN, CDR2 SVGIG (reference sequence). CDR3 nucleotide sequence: TGTGCCAAGGACAGGGGCCAGAATGGCTACACCTTC. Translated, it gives CAKDRGQNGYTF.

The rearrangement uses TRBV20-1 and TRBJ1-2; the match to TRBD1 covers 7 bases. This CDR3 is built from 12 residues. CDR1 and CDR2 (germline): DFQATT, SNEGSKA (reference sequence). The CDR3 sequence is CSGRGGSYGYTF. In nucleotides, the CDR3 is TGCAGCGGCAGGGGGGGTAGCTATGGCTACACCTTC.

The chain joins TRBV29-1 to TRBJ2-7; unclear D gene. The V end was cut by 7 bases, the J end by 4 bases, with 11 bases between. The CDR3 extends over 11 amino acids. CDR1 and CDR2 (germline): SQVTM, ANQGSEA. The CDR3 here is CSGEDGYEQYF. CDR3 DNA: TGCAGCGGCGAGGACGGATACGAGCAGTACTTC.

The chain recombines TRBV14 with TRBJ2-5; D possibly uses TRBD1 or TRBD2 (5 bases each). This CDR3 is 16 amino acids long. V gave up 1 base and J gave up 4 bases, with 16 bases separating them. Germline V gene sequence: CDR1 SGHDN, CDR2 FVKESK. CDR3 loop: CASSQVGQGAAETQYF. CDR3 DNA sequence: TGTGCCAGCAGCCAAGTGGGGCAGGGAGCGGCAGAGACCCAGTACTTC.

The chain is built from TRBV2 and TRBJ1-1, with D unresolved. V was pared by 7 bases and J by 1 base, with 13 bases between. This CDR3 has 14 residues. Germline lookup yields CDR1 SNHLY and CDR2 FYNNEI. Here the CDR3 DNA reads TGTGCCAGCACTTCGAATACAGCGAACACTGAAGCTTTCTTT. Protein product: CASTSNTANTEAFF.

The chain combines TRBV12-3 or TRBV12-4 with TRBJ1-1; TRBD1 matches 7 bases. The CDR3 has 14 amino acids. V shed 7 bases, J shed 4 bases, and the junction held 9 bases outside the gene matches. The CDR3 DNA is TGTGCCAGCAACCCGACAGGGTACGGCACTGAAGCTTTCTTT. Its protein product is CASNPTGYGTEAFF.

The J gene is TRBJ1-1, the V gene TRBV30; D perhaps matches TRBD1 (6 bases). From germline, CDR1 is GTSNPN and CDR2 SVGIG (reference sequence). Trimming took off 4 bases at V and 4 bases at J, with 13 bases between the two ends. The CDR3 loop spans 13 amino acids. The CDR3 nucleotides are TGTGCCTGGAATAAGGGAGGGGGCACTGAAGCTTTCTTT. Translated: CAWNKGGGTEAFF.

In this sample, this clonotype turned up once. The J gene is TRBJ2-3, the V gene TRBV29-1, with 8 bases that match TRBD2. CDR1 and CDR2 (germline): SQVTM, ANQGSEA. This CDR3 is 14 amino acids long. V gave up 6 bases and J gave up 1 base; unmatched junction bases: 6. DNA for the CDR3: TGCAGCGTACGCCGTAGCGGGGGCACAGATACGCAGTATTTT. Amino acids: CSVRRSGGTDTQYF.

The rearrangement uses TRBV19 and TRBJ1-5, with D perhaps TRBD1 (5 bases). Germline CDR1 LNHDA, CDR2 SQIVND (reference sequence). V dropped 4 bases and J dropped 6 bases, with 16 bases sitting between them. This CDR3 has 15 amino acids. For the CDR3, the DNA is TGTGCCAGTAGTACAGGTCAACGGGGGAGTCAGCCCCAGCATTTT. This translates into CASSTGQRGSQPQHF. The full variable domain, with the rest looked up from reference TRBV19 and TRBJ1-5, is DGGITQSPKYLFRKEGQNVTLSCEQNLNHDAMYWYRQDPGQGLRLIYYSQIVNDFQKGDIAEGYSVSREKKESFPLTVTSAQKNPTAFYLCASSTGQRGSQPQHFGDGTRLSIL.

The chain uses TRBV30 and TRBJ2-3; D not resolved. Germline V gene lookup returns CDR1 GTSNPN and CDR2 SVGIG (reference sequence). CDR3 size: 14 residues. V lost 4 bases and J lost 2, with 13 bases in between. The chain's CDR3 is CAWKHDGHTDTQYF. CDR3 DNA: TGTGCCTGGAAGCACGACGGGCACACAGATACGCAGTATTTT.

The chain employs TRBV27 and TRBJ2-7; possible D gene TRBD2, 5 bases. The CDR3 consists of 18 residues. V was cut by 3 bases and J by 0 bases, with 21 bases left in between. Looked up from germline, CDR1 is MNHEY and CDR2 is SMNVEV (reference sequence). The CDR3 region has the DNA TGTGCCAGCAGTTTTAGGATCGGTCAAGGAGGCTTCTCCTACGAGCAGTACTTC. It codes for CASSFRIGQGGFSYEQYF.

DNA for the CDR3: TGTGCCAGCAGCCCTTTTCTACCAGGGCGCACTGAAGCTTTCTTT. Its protein product is CASSPFLPGRTEAFF. This rearrangement joins TRBV6-2 or TRBV6-3 to TRBJ1-1, with a possible D match to TRBD1 (5 bases). V was shortened by 6 bases and J by 4 bases, with 18 bases between the two germline ends. In germline, CDR1 is MNHEY, CDR2 SVGEGT. The CDR3 has 15 residues.

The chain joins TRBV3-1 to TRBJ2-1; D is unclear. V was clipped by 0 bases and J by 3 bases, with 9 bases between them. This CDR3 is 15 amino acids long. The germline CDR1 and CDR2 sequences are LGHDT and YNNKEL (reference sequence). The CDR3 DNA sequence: TGTGCCAGCAGCCAAGACATATTGGGCTACAATGAGCAGTTCTTC. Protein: CASSQDILGYNEQFF.